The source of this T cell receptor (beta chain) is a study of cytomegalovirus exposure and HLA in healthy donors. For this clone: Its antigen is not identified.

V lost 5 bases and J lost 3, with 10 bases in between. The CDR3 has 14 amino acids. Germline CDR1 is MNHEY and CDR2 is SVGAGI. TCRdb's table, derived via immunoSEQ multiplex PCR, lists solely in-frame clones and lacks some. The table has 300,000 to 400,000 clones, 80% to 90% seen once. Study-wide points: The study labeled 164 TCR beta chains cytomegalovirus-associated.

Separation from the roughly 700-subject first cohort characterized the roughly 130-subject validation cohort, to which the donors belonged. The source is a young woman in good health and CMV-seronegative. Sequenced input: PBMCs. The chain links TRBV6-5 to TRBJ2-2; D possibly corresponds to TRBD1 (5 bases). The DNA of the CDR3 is TGTGCCAGCAGTACACAGGTATACACCGGGGAGCTGTTTTTT. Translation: CASSTQVYTGELFF.